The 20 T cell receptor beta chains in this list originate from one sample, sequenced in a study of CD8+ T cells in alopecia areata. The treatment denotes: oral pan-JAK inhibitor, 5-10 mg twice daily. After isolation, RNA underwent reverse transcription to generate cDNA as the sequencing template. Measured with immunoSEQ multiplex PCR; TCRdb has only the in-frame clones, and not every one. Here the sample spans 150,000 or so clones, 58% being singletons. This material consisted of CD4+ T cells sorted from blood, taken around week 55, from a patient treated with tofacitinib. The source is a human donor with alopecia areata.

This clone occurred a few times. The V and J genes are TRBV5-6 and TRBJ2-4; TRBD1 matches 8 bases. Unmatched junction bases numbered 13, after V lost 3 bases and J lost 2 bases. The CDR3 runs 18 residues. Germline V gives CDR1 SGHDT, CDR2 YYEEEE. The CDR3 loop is CASSSKQGQGASKNIQYF. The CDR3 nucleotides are TGTGCCAGCAGCTCAAAACAAGGACAGGGAGCGTCCAAAAACATTCAGTACTTC.

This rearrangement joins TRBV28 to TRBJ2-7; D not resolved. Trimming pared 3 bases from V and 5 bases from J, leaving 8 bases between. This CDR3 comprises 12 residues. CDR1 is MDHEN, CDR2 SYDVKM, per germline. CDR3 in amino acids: CASSLRKDEQYF. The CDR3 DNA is TGTGCCAGCAGTTTGAGGAAGGACGAGCAGTACTTC.

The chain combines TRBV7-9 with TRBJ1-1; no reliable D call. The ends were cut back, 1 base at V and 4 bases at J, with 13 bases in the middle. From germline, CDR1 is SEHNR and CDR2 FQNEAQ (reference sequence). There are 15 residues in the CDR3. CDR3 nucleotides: TGTGCCAGCAGCTTAGGTGGAGCGAGGAGCACTGAAGCTTTCTTT. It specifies CASSLGGARSTEAFF. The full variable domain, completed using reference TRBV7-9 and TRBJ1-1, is DTGVSQNPRHKITKRGQNVTFRCDPISEHNRLYWYRQTLGQGPEFLTYFQNEAQLEKSRLLSDRFSAERPKGSFSTLEIQRTEQGDSAMYLCASSLGGARSTEAFFGQGTRLTVV.

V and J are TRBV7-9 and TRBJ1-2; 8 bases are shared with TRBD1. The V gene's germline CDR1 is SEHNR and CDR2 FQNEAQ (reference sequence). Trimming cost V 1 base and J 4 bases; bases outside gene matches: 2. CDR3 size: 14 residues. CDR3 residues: CASSLGDRSYGYTF. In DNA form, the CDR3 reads TGTGCCAGCAGCTTAGGGGACAGGTCCTATGGCTACACCTTC. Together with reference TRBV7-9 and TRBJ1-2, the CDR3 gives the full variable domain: DTGVSQNPRHKITKRGQNVTFRCDPISEHNRLYWYRQTLGQGPEFLTYFQNEAQLEKSRLLSDRFSAERPKGSFSTLEIQRTEQGDSAMYLCASSLGDRSYGYTFGSGTRLTVV.

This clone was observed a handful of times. The CDR3 DNA is TGTGCCAGCACCAGGACTGGCGGCGAGCAGTACTTC. Its translation is CASTRTGGEQYF. The chain has TRBV25-1 and TRBJ2-7, with D possibly TRBD2 on 5 matching bases. The CDR3 consists of 12 residues. The germline V and J ends were trimmed by 7 bases and 6 bases, with 13 bases remaining between them. From germline, CDR1 is MGHDK and CDR2 SYGVNS.

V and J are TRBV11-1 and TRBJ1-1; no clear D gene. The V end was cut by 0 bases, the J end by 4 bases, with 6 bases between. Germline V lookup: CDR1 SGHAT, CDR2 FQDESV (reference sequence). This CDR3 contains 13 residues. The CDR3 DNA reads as TGTGCCAGCAGCTTAGCAGGGCCCACTGAAGCTTTCTTT. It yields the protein CASSLAGPTEAFF.

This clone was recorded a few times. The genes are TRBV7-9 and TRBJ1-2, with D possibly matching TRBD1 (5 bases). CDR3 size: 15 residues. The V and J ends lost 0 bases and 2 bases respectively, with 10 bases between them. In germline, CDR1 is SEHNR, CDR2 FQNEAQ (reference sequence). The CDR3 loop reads CASSLAAGANYGYTF. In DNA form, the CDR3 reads TGTGCCAGCAGCTTAGCGGCCGGGGCCAACTATGGCTACACCTTC. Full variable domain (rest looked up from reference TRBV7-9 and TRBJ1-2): DTGVSQNPRHKITKRGQNVTFRCDPISEHNRLYWYRQTLGQGPEFLTYFQNEAQLEKSRLLSDRFSAERPKGSFSTLEIQRTEQGDSAMYLCASSLAAGANYGYTFGSGTRLTVV.

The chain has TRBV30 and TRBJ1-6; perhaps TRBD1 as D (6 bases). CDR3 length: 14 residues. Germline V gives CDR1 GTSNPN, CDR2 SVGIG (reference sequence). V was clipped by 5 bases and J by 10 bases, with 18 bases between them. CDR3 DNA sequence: TGTGCCTGGGGAAAGGGGGACGCTCGATCACCCCTCCACTTT. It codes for CAWGKGDARSPLHF.

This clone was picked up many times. The CDR3 spells CASSEVGSSVGGYTF. CDR3 sequence (DNA): TGTGCCAGCAGTGAAGTTGGCTCCAGTGTAGGTGGCTACACCTTC. This chain links TRBV25-1 with TRBJ1-2; D call uncertain. V was pared by 2 bases and J by 7 bases, with 17 bases between. CDR3 length equals 15 residues. Germline values: CDR1 MGHDK, CDR2 SYGVNS.

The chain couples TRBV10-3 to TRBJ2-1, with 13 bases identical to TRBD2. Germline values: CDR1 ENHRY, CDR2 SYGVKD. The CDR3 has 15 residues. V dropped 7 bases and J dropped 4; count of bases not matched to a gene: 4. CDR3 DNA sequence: TGTGCCATCAAGACTAGCGGGGGGTTTTACAATGAGCAGTTCTTC. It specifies CAIKTSGGFYNEQFF.

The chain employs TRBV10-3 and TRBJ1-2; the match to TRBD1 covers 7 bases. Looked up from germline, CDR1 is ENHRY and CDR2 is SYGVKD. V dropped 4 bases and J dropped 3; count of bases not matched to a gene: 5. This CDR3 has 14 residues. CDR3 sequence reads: CAISVTGDDYGYTF. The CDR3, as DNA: TGTGCCATCAGTGTAACAGGGGATGACTATGGCTACACCTTC.

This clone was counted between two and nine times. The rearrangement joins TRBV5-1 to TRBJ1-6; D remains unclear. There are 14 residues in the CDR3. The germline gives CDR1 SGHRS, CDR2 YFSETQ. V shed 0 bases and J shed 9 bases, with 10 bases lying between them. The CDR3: CASSLESSGSPLHF. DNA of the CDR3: TGCGCCAGCAGCTTGGAGAGTAGCGGTTCACCCCTCCACTTT.

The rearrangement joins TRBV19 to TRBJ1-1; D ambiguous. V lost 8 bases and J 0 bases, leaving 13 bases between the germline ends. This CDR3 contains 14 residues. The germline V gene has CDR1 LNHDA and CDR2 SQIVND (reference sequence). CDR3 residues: CASGSRRMNTEAFF. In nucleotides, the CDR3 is TGTGCCAGTGGAAGCAGGAGAATGAACACTGAAGCTTTCTTT.

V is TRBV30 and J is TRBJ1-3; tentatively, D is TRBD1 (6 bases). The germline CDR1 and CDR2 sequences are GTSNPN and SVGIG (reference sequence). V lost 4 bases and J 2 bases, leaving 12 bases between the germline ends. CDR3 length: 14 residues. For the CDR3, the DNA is TGTGCCTGGACTTACTGGACAGCTGGAAACACCATATATTTT. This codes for CAWTYWTAGNTIYF.

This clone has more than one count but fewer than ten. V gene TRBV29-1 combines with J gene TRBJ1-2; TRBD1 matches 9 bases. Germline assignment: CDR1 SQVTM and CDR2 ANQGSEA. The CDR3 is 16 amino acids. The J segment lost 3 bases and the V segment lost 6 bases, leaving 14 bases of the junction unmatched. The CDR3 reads CSVRDRDTSTYYGYTF. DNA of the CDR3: TGCAGCGTCCGGGACAGGGACACCTCAACATACTATGGCTACACCTTC.

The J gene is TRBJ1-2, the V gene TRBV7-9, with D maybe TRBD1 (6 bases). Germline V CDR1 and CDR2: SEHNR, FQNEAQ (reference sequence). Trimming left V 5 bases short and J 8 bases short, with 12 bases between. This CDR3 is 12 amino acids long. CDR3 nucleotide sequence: TGTGCCAGCAGCCAACAGGGAATAGGCTACACCTTC. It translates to CASSQQGIGYTF. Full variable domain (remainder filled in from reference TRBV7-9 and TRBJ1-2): DTGVSQNPRHKITKRGQNVTFRCDPISEHNRLYWYRQTLGQGPEFLTYFQNEAQLEKSRLLSDRFSAERPKGSFSTLEIQRTEQGDSAMYLCASSQQGIGYTFGSGTRLTVV.

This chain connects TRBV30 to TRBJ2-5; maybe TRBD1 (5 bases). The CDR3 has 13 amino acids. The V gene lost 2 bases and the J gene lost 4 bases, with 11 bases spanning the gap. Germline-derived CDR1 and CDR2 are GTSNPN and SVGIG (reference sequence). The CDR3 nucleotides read TGTGCCTGGAGTCGAAGACAGCTAGAGACCCAGTACTTC. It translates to CAWSRRQLETQYF.

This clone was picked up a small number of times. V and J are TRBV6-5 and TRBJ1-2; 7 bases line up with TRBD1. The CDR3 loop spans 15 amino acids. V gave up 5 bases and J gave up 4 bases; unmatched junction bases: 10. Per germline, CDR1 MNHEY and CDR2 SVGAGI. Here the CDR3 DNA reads TGTGCCAGCAGTCCTTCTCGACAGGGAACCTATGGCTACACCTTC. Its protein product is CASSPSRQGTYGYTF.

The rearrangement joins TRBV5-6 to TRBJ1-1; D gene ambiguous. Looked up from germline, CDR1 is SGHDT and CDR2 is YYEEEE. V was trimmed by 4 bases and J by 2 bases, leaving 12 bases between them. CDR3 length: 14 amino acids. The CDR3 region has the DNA TGTGCCAGCAGCCGACTCACACTAAACACTGAAGCTTTCTTT. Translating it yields CASSRLTLNTEAFF.

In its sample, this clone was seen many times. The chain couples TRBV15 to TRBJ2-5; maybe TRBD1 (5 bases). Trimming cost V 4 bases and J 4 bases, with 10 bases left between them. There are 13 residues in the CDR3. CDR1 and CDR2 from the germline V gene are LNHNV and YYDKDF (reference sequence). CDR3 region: CATSKGLTETQYF. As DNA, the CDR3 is TGTGCCACCAGCAAGGGGCTTACAGAGACCCAGTACTTC.